The T cell receptor (beta chain) described here comes from a study of PD-1 blockade in classical Hodgkin lymphoma. With respect to this clone: The antigen remains undetermined.

General observations from the study: Complete responders showed a baseline diversity that resembled the diversity of newly diagnosed patients. At C4D1, TCR diversity had climbed significantly for CD4+ cells, though not for CD8+ cells.

The repertoire was sequenced with immunoSEQ multiplex PCR; TCRdb's copy has only in-frame clones and lacks some. The sample has some 100,000 clones, around 89% seen once. No patient escaped relapse after autologous stem cell transplantation, and brentuximab vedotin exposure varied. The receptor's source is a human donor with classical Hodgkin lymphoma. Source: peripheral blood mononuclear cells (PBMCs), taken before the second cycle of nivolumab.

The CDR3: CASSRSALGLAGADTQYF. DNA of the CDR3: TGTGCCAGCAGCCGATCGGCACTCGGACTAGCGGGGGCAGATACGCAGTATTTT. The gene calls are TRBV4-2 and TRBJ2-3, with 13 bases that match TRBD2. The length of the CDR3 is 18 residues. Germline values: CDR1 LGHNA, CDR2 YNFKEQ. J lost 4 bases, V lost 4 bases, and 11 bases had no gene match.